A selection of T cell receptor beta chains follows, all from one sample in a study of T cells in localized non-small cell lung cancer. Sequencing used immunoSEQ multiplex PCR; TCRdb keeps in-frame clones, though not all of them. The data hold tens of thousands of clones, with more than 75% observed a single time. The sequences come from peripheral blood, collected before any cancer treatment. The receptors shown here come from a woman aged 35 to 75 with stage I squamous cell lung carcinoma. The conserved cysteine and the conserved F or W are not part of the CDR3 here.

TRBV6-1	TRBJ1-1	ASSESWGRPSNTEAF
TRBV7-9	TRBJ2-7	ASSSTGGASYEQY
TRBV2	TRBJ1-6	ASSDNRGTPLH
TRBV14	TRBJ2-2	ASSQLGGNTGELF
TRBV21-1	TRBJ1-4	ASSAEQDSTNEKLF
TRBV4-1	TRBJ2-7	ASSQDRTGLIYEQY
TRBV30	TRBJ2-5	AWSVGGAGETQY
TRBV7-3	TRBJ2-1	ASSLSSSGQQF
TRBV5-6	TRBJ2-7	ASSNTLGRGSKTYEQY
TRBV5-1	TRBJ1-1	ASSHSPGTGNTEAF
TRBV5-1	TRBJ2-7	ASSSTGGSLEQY
TRBV9	TRBJ2-7	ASSASGTVSYEQY
TRBV2	TRBJ2-5	ASSAGNQGLETQY
TRBV30	TRBJ2-1	AWSVRAVSYNEQF
TRBV6-5	TRBJ1-2	ASSNGLLYGYT
TRBV28	TRBJ1-6	ASRPGGTNSPLH
TRBV5-1	TRBJ2-5	ASSLVGREEETQY
TRBV29-1	TRBJ1-1	SVVLRSPEAF
TRBV30	TRBJ1-6	AWGGQTSPLH
TRBV19	TRBJ2-5	ASSIWGGREETQY
TRBV6-1	TRBJ2-7	ASSERRGLQQY
TRBV15	TRBJ2-1	ATSRDGQPNDEQF
TRBV10-3	TRBJ2-1	ALGPRNEQF
TRBV7-2	TRBJ2-3	ASALRGGLPVTDTQY
TRBV5-1	TRBJ1-1	ASSPGTDTEAF
TRBV29-1	TRBJ1-1	SVDRGGGTEAF
TRBV11-2	TRBJ1-4	ASSLGQGGEKLF
TRBV6-1	TRBJ1-5	ASSAPPRVSNQPQH
TRBV29-1	TRBJ2-3	SVEMGGAFDTQY
TRBV29-1	TRBJ1-1	SVEQGVNTEAF
TRBV7-9	TRBJ2-5	ASSARTSGETQY
TRBV7-3	TRBJ2-5	ASSLGGLGETQY
TRBV2	TRBJ1-6	ASKPTDLPHNSPLH
TRBV30	TRBJ1-1	AWSVIFSGTEAF
TRBV27	TRBJ2-1	ASSRGGQTYNEQF
TRBV27	TRBJ2-2	ASSLSNTGELF
TRBV7-9	TRBJ1-2	ASSLRAGYT
TRBV10-3	TRBJ2-3	AISGGDPSTDTQY
TRBV2	TRBJ1-1	ASSPFIPGTEAF
TRBV27	TRBJ1-5	ASSFYRGIEIQPQH
TRBV6-5	TRBJ1-5	ASSYGPAGLQPQH
TRBV11-2	TRBJ2-1	ASSLAGGHNEQF
TRBV11-2	TRBJ1-1	ASTVDRGQWNEAF
TRBV9	TRBJ2-2	ASSGGERGNTGELF
TRBV6-1	TRBJ2-3	ASSEAGTSYRYTQY
TRBV4-1	TRBJ2-2	ASSQEPLATGELF
TRBV29-1	TRBJ1-2	STPGTGDFGYT
TRBV4-1	TRBJ1-3	ASSHRGMNKLSGNTIY
TRBV5-8	TRBJ2-5	ASSPGQGSQETQY
TRBV30	TRBJ2-5	AWIHSGGETQY
TRBV5-1	TRBJ1-1	ASSLMRVADTEAF
TRBV11-2	TRBJ1-3	ASSVRGASGNTIY
TRBV2	TRBJ1-1	ASSDGEHTEAF
TRBV30	TRBJ1-2	AWSVRGAGGYT
TRBV5-4	TRBJ2-7	ASSLPGQDGQY
TRBV7-2	TRBJ2-2	ASRSTPNTGELF
TRBV6-1	TRBJ1-2	ASIQRGEDGYT
TRBV9	TRBJ1-2	ASSTYSGDGYT
TRBV6-1	TRBJ1-1	ASRFGQAMNTEAF